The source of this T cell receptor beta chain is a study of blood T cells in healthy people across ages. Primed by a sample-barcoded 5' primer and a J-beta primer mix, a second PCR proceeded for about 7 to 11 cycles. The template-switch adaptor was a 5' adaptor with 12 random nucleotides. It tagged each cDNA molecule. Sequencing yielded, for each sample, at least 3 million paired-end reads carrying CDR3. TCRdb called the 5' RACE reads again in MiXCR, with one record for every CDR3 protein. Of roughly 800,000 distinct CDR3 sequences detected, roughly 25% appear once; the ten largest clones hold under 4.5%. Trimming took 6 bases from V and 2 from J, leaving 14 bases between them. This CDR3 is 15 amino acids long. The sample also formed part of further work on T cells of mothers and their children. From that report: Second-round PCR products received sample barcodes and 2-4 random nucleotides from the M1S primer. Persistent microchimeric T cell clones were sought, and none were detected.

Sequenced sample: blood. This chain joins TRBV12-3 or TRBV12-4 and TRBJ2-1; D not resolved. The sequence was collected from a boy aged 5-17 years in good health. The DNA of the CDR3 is TGTGCCAGCAGCCCCCCGAGCTTTACCTACAATGAGCAGTTCTTC. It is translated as CASSPPSFTYNEQFF.